This TCR beta chain was sequenced in a study of blood T cells in healthy people across ages. The germline V and J ends were trimmed by 5 bases and 4 bases, with 20 bases remaining between them. Germline V gene sequence: CDR1 SEHNR, CDR2 FQNEAQ (reference sequence). The CDR3 consists of 16 residues. Combining a sample-barcoded 5' primer with a J-beta primer mix, a second PCR ran for about 7 to 11 cycles. A single record per CDR3 protein comes from TCRdb applying MiXCR to the 5' RACE reads. Counted here are roughly 1,500,000 distinct CDR3 sequences, roughly 32% occurring once; the ten biggest clones make up approximately 11%.

This clonotype was obtained from a woman aged 25 to 45 in good health. The sample comprised blood. The rearrangement joins TRBV7-9 to TRBJ1-2; tentatively, D is TRBD1 (6 bases). The CDR3 sequence is CASSQQGLGNSYGYTF. CDR3 in DNA: TGTGCCAGCAGCCAACAGGGCCTGGGTAATAGCTATGGCTACACCTTC.